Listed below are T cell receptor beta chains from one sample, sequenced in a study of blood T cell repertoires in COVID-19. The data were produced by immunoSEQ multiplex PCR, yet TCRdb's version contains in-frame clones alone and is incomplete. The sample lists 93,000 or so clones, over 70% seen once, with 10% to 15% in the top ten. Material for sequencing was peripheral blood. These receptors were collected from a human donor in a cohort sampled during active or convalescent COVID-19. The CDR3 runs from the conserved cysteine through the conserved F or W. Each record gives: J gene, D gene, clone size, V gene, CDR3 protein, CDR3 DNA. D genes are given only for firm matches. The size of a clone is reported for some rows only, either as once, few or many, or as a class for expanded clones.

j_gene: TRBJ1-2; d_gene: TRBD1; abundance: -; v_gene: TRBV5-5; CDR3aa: CASSTYRGDYGYTF; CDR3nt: TGTGCCAGCAGCACATACAGGGGGGACTATGGCTACACCTTC
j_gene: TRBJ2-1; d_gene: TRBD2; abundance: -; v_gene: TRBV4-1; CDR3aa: CASSLRTSGGTSSYNEQFF; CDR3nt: TGCGCCAGCAGCCTCCGGACTAGCGGGGGGACAAGCTCCTACAATGAGCAGTTCTTC
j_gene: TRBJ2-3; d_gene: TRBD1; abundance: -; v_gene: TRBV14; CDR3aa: CASSHDQTGTGVPDTQYF; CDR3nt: TGTGCCAGCAGCCATGATCAGACCGGGACAGGGGTGCCAGATACGCAGTATTTT
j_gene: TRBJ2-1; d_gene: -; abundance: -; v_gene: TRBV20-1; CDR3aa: CSASLSGKGSYNEQFF; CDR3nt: TGCAGTGCTAGTTTGTCGGGGAAAGGGTCCTACAATGAGCAGTTCTTC
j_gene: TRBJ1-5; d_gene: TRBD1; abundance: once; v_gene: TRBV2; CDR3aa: CASSLDRGRDQPQHF; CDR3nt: TGTGCCAGCAGCCTCGACAGGGGGCGCGATCAGCCCCAGCATTTT
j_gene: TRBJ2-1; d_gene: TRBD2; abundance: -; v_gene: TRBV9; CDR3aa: CASSVAPRGSLRSYNEQFF; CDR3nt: TGTGCCAGCAGCGTAGCCCCGCGGGGGAGTTTGCGGTCCTACAATGAGCAGTTCTTC
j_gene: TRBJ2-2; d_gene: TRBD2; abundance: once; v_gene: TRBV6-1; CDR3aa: CASSELTGRDTGELFF; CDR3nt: TGTGCCAGCAGTGAACTGACGGGGAGGGACACCGGGGAGCTGTTTTTT
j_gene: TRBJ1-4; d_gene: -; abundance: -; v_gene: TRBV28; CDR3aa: CASSPPLGAGEKLFF; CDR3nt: TGTGCCAGCAGTCCCCCGCTGGGCGCGGGGGAAAAACTGTTTTTT
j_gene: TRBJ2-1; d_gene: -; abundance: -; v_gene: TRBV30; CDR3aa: CAWRWENEQFF; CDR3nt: TGTGCCTGGAGGTGGGAGAATGAGCAGTTCTTC
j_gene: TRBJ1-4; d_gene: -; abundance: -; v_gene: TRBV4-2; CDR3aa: CASSQEIGATNEKLFF; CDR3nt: TGTGCCAGCAGCCAAGAAATCGGAGCAACTAATGAAAAACTGTTTTTT
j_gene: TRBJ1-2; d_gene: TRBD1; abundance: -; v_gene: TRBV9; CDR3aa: CASGPDRGLDYGYTF; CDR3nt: TGTGCCAGCGGCCCGGACAGGGGGCTTGACTATGGCTACACCTTC
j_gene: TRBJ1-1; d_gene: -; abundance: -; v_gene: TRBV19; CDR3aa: CASSAQQGAEAFF; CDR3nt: TGTGCCAGTAGTGCGCAACAGGGAGCTGAAGCTTTCTTT
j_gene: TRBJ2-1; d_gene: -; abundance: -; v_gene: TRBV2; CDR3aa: CASRDSGLGPDNEQFF; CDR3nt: TGTGCCAGCAGAGACTCGGGACTCGGACCTGACAATGAGCAGTTCTTC
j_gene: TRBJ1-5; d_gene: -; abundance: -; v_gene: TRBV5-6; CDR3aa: CASSPRGNQPQHF; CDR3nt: TGTGCCAGCAGCCCACGGGGTAATCAGCCCCAGCATTTT
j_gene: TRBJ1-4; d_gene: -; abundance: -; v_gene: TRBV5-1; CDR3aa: CASSLGTATNEKLFF; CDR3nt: TGCGCCAGCAGCTTGGGGACAGCAACTAATGAAAAACTGTTTTTT